The clone carrying this T cell receptor (beta chain) was counted a single time. The V end was cut by 5 bases, the J end by 2 bases, with 12 bases between. This CDR3 has 14 residues. Germline CDR1 reads SGHRS; CDR2 reads YFSETQ. The entry originates in a study of T cell changes during pregnancy in multiple sclerosis. The method was immunoSEQ multiplex PCR; TCRdb's version includes in-frame clones alone and lacks a portion of them. The sample records around 51,000 clones, roughly 93% being singletons. The sample was peripheral blood, taken in the second trimester of pregnancy. This TCR came from a female donor with multiple sclerosis, enrolled in a pregnancy study. The chain couples TRBV5-1 to TRBJ2-3; D gene ambiguous. DNA for the CDR3: TGCGCCAGCAGAATTACACAGCCCACAGATACGCAGTATTTT. As protein: CASRITQPTDTQYF. The full variable domain, rest sourced from reference TRBV5-1 and TRBJ2-3, is KAGVTQTPRYLIKTRGQQVTLSCSPISGHRSVSWYQQTPGQGLQFLFEYFSETQRNKGNFPGRFSGRQFSNSRSEMNVSTLELGDSALYLCASRITQPTDTQYFGPGTRLTVL.